The clone carrying this T cell receptor (beta chain) turned up a few times. Its target is unknown. One end of the junction fails to match germline, which may point to a read error. Researchers used genomic DNA as the template to profile TCR beta VDJ and CDR3. In TCRdb, the reads were re-called with MiXCR into one record per CDR3 protein. The sample records roughly 260,000 distinct CDR3 sequences, more than 45% being singletons. The sample belongs to a study of CD8+CD57+ T cells in acquired aplastic anemia. Study-level findings and limits: In common between the patients and the controls were approximately 30 CD8+ CDR3 sequences. Controls and patients did not differ significantly in CD8+ Simpson's diversity.

From germline, CDR1 is SGHRS and CDR2 YFSETQ. This CDR3 is 15 amino acids long. The authors sequenced patients whose flow cytometry had shown CD8+CD57+ cell expansion. The blood sampling took place in patients who had so far received no therapy. J is TRBJ1-5 and V is TRBV5-1; D is ambiguous. This clonotype was obtained from a human donor with aplastic anemia. Sample: sorted CD4+, CD8+, or CD8+CD57+ T cells (not recorded which) from PBMCs. The CDR3 loop reads CASSLEGNSNQPQHF. As DNA, the CDR3 is TGTGCCAGCAGTTTAGAGGGAAATAGCAATCAGCCCCAGCATTTT.